The 27 T cell receptor beta chains below all came from one sample that was sequenced in a study of response to subunit inactivated influenza vaccine. TCRdb re-derived calls from the RT-PCR reads in MiXCR, one entry per CDR3 protein. Of 280,000 or so distinct CDR3 sequences in the sample, about a fifth were seen once. Here the sequenced sample was PBMCs from blood, taken around 22 months after vaccination. Receptors originate from a man between 50 and 75 years old who received an inactivated influenza vaccine.

The chain couples TRBV4-3 to TRBJ2-7, with D possibly being TRBD1 or TRBD2 (5 bases each). V lost 6 bases and J lost 0, with 15 bases in between. From germline, CDR1 is LGHNA and CDR2 YSLEER. CDR3 size: 15 residues. The CDR3 sequence: CASSVRGAGSYEQYF. The CDR3 bases are TGCGCCAGCAGTGTAAGGGGCGCGGGCTCCTACGAGCAGTACTTC.

V usage is TRBV11-2 and J usage is TRBJ2-5; D might be TRBD2 (5 bases). This CDR3 has 12 amino acids. Per germline, CDR1 SGHAT and CDR2 FQNNGV. Deletions cut 5 bases from V and 2 bases from J, with 6 bases between. This CDR3 reads CASSRGQETQYF. DNA for the CDR3: TGTGCCAGCAGCCGGGGTCAAGAGACCCAGTACTTC.

The chain carries TRBV6-2 or TRBV6-3 and TRBJ2-7; tentative D call: TRBD2 (5 bases). CDR3 length equals 12 residues. Deletions cut 6 bases from V and 6 bases from J, with 12 bases between. Germline-derived CDR1 and CDR2 are MNHEY and SVGEGT. CDR3 sequence reads: CASSPRRIEQYF. CDR3 nucleotide sequence: TGTGCCAGCAGCCCACGGAGGATCGAGCAGTACTTC.

The chain has TRBV11-2 and TRBJ1-1, with 7 bases lining up with TRBD1. Germline values: CDR1 SGHAT, CDR2 FQNNGV. The J segment lost 8 bases and the V segment lost 3 bases, leaving 9 bases of the junction unmatched. The CDR3 totals 14 residues. The CDR3: CASSFQTGNSEAFF. CDR3 nucleotides: TGTGCCAGCAGCTTTCAGACAGGGAACTCCGAAGCTTTCTTT.

This clonotype was detected a few times. This chain connects TRBV2 to TRBJ2-3; no firm D call. CDR3 size: 12 residues. Per the germline V gene, CDR1 is SNHLY and CDR2 is FYNNEI. Deletions cut 7 bases from V and 5 bases from J, with 10 bases between. Here the CDR3 reads CASTSLRDTQYF. The CDR3 coding sequence is TGTGCCAGCACCTCTTTGCGAGATACGCAGTATTTT.

This clonotype was recorded at least ten times. V gene TRBV4-3 combines with J gene TRBJ1-2, with D unresolved. The length of the CDR3 is 13 residues. Germline V gives CDR1 LGHNA, CDR2 YSLEER. V was shortened by 0 bases and J by 3 bases, with 5 bases between the two germline ends. As DNA, the CDR3 is TGCGCCAGCAGCCAAGATAGGTACTATGGCTACACCTTC. It yields the protein CASSQDRYYGYTF.

The chain has TRBV7-2 and TRBJ1-6; D possibly corresponds to TRBD1 (6 bases). This CDR3 has 17 residues. Germline V gene lookup returns CDR1 SGHTA and CDR2 FQGNSA. Trimming took 5 bases from V and 3 from J, leaving 17 bases between them. The CDR3 spells CASSIRAGVVYNSPLHF. The CDR3 nucleotides read TGTGCCAGCAGCATAAGGGCAGGGGTGGTCTATAATTCACCCCTCCACTTT.

This clonotype was observed at least ten times. The chain couples TRBV4-3 to TRBJ1-2; the D is unclear. This CDR3 comprises 15 residues. V lost 1 base, J lost 5 bases, and 14 bases lay in between. Germline CDR1 LGHNA, CDR2 YSLEER. The CDR3 coding sequence is TGCGCCAGCAGCCAAGCTGTAGAAGGACTTTATGGCTACACCTTC. Its protein is CASSQAVEGLYGYTF.

This clonotype was seen at least ten times. This chain uses TRBV7-2 with TRBJ1-1; D remains ambiguous. V was pared by 5 bases and J by 3 bases, with 16 bases between. This CDR3 comprises 15 residues. In germline, CDR1 is SGHTA, CDR2 FQGNSA. CDR3 sequence reads: CASSPNLQGYTEAFF. CDR3 in DNA: TGTGCCAGCAGCCCGAACCTACAAGGGTACACTGAAGCTTTCTTT.

The rearrangement links TRBV29-1 to TRBJ2-3; D remains unclear. The CDR3 length is 11 residues. Germline V gives CDR1 SQVTM, CDR2 ANQGSEA. Trimming stripped 1 base from V and 6 bases from J, with 5 bases between. The CDR3 reads CSVEVGDTQYF. In nucleotides, the CDR3 is TGCAGCGTTGAAGTAGGGGATACGCAGTATTTT.

The J gene is TRBJ2-2, the V gene TRBV19, with D tentatively TRBD1 (6 bases). CDR1 is LNHDA and CDR2 is SQIVND in the germline V gene (reference sequence). With 3 bases removed from V and 0 bases from J, the gap between germline ends came to 11 bases. The CDR3 length is 16 residues. The CDR3 region has the DNA TGTGCCAGTAGTATCCGCCAGGGGTCGAACACCGGGGAGCTGTTTTTT. This sequence encodes CASSIRQGSNTGELFF.

This clonotype was counted a few times. The rearrangement uses TRBV29-1 and TRBJ2-1; 7 bases match TRBD1. Germline loops: CDR1 SQVTM, CDR2 ANQGSEA. The V and J ends lost 0 bases and 4 bases, in that order; junction bases with no gene match: 3. CDR3 length: 14 residues. CDR3 in amino acids: CSVEDRTGYNEQFF. The CDR3 DNA follows: TGCAGCGTTGAAGACCGGACAGGTTACAATGAGCAGTTCTTC.

This clonotype was picked up a small number of times. The chain uses TRBV5-4 and TRBJ1-4; a weak D match, TRBD1 (6 bases). Germline assignment: CDR1 SGHNT and CDR2 YYREEE (reference sequence). There are 15 residues in the CDR3. Between the trimmed V and J ends, which lost 2 bases and 6 bases, there was a span of 14 bases. The CDR3 reads CASSLRQAADEKLFF. Here the CDR3 DNA reads TGTGCCAGCAGCTTACGACAGGCAGCAGATGAAAAACTGTTTTTT.

This clonotype is a singleton in its sample. The conserved final phenylalanine or tryptophan is absent from the CDR3, which likely points to a read error. This rearrangement joins TRBV10-3 to TRBJ2-7; D is ambiguous. Germline V lookup: CDR1 ENHRY, CDR2 SYGVKD. The germline V and J ends were trimmed by 6 bases and 1 base, with 13 bases remaining between them. The CDR3 is 14 amino acids. DNA for the CDR3: TGTGCCATCAGCAGCTCGGACGGGTCCTACGAGCAGTACATC. Translation gives CAISSSDGSYEQYI.

This chain links TRBV6-1 with TRBJ2-5; tentative D call: TRBD1 (6 bases). This CDR3 region has 17 residues. The germline CDR1 and CDR2 sequences are MNHNS and SASEGT. Trimming shortened V by 5 bases and J by 1 base, and 20 bases separated the two germline ends. CDR3: CASSSRVQGQSQETQYF. CDR3 DNA: TGTGCCAGCAGTAGTCGGGTGCAGGGGCAGAGCCAAGAGACCCAGTACTTC.

This clonotype occurred many times. This chain uses TRBV28 with TRBJ1-1; D gene ambiguous. The germline V and J ends were trimmed by 2 bases and 0 bases, with 7 bases remaining between them. Germline CDR1 is MDHEN and CDR2 is SYDVKM. The CDR3 spans 14 residues. CDR3 protein: CASSLGRVNTEAFF. The CDR3 DNA reads TGTGCCAGCAGTTTAGGGCGGGTGAACACTGAAGCTTTCTTT.

This clonotype occurred a few times. The gene calls are TRBV7-9 and TRBJ2-1; 8 positions match TRBD2. Germline V gene lookup returns CDR1 SEHNR and CDR2 FQNEAQ (reference sequence). V lost 2 bases to trimming and J lost 4 bases; unmatched junction nucleotides: 7. The CDR3 spans 16 residues. Here the CDR3 DNA reads TGTGCCAGCAGCTTAACTCGGGGGGGCAGTTACAATGAGCAGTTCTTC. Its translation: CASSLTRGGSYNEQFF.

V gene TRBV10-2 combines with J gene TRBJ1-2, with D perhaps TRBD1 (5 bases). The CDR3 length is 14 residues. Germline CDR1 reads WSHSY; CDR2 reads SAAADI. Trimming left V 4 bases short and J 0 bases short, with 9 bases between. DNA of the CDR3: TGCGCCAGCAGTGGGGACGGCTCTAACTATGGCTACACCTTC. Protein: CASSGDGSNYGYTF.

This clonotype was seen a few times. The rearrangement links TRBV19 to TRBJ2-1; 8 nucleotides agree with TRBD1. CDR1 and CDR2 from the germline V gene are LNHDA and SQIVND (reference sequence). V lost 4 bases and J lost 2; bases outside the gene matches: 4. The CDR3 sequence is 15 residues long. In nucleotides, the CDR3 is TGTGCCAGTAGTAGGACAGGGTTGGCCTACAATGAGCAGTTCTTC. This translates into CASSRTGLAYNEQFF.

The chain recombines TRBV12-3 or TRBV12-4 with TRBJ1-1; tentatively, D is TRBD1 (5 bases). V lost 2 bases and J 1 base, leaving 8 bases between the germline ends. The CDR3 sequence is 14 residues long. This chain's CDR3 is CASSLQGKNTEAFF. The CDR3 nucleotides read TGTGCCAGCAGTTTACAGGGAAAGAACACTGAAGCTTTCTTT.

This clonotype was picked up a small number of times. The CDR3 reads CASSEPGAGNTIYF. The CDR3 nucleotides are TGCGCCAGCAGCGAGCCCGGGGCTGGAAACACCATATATTTT. This chain links TRBV4-1 with TRBJ1-3, with unresolved D. Per germline, CDR1 MGHRA and CDR2 YSYEKL. This CDR3 comprises 14 residues. V gave up 5 bases and J gave up 2 bases, with 10 bases separating them.

The rearrangement links TRBV25-1 to TRBJ1-1; D gene uncertain. CDR3 length: 13 amino acids. V gave up 7 bases and J gave up 1 base, with 10 bases separating them. In germline, CDR1 is MGHDK, CDR2 SYGVNS. This CDR3 reads CASTPGENTEAFF. CDR3 nucleotides: TGTGCCAGCACACCCGGGGAGAACACTGAAGCTTTCTTT.

This clonotype was seen many times. CDR3 in amino acids: CASSVGKGTYGYTF. In nucleotides, the CDR3 is TGTGCCAGCAGCGTAGGAAAGGGGACCTATGGCTACACCTTC. This chain uses TRBV9 with TRBJ1-2; perhaps TRBD1 as D (5 bases). Germline V gene lookup returns CDR1 SGDLS and CDR2 YYNGEE. The CDR3 extends over 14 amino acids. Trimming removed 0 bases from V and 4 bases from J, with 10 bases in between.

J is TRBJ2-5 and V is TRBV4-2; 10 bases match TRBD1. The CDR3 totals 14 residues. V shed 5 bases and J 5 bases; nucleotides not matched to a gene: 5. The germline CDR1 and CDR2 sequences are LGHNA and YNFKEQ. CDR3 sequence reads: CASSSGQGGETQYF. The CDR3 coding sequence is TGTGCCAGCAGCTCCGGACAGGGGGGGGAGACCCAGTACTTC.

This clonotype was observed a handful of times. The genes are TRBV7-3 and TRBJ2-7; TRBD2 is a possible D gene (6 bases). The germline V gene encodes CDR1 SGHTA and CDR2 FQGTGA. This CDR3 spans 16 amino acids. Trimming left V 1 base short and J 0 bases short, with 13 bases between. The CDR3 sequence is CASSLKPGSSSYEQYF. The DNA of the CDR3 is TGTGCCAGCAGCTTAAAACCCGGGAGTTCCTCCTACGAGCAGTACTTC.

The chain recombines TRBV9 with TRBJ1-2; the D gene is possibly TRBD1 (5 bases). The CDR3 is made up of 14 amino acids. V dropped 2 bases and J dropped 3 bases, with 11 bases sitting between them. CDR1 and CDR2 (germline): SGDLS, YYNGEE. CDR3 sequence reads: CASSVSGTDYGYTF. The CDR3 coding sequence is TGTGCCAGCAGCGTTTCAGGGACGGACTATGGCTACACCTTC.

This clonotype turned up a few times. The chain employs TRBV12-3 or TRBV12-4 and TRBJ2-5; 13 bases are a match to TRBD2. This CDR3 has 17 amino acids. With 6 bases clipped from V and 2 bases from J, the junction kept 9 bases outside the gene matches. CDR3 loop: CASSTRGTSGVQETQYF. CDR3 in DNA: TGTGCCAGCAGCACCAGAGGGACTAGCGGGGTTCAAGAGACCCAGTACTTC.